The present T cell receptor beta chain was sequenced within a study of T cell repertoires in cytomegalovirus infection (dated by TCRdb to between 2018 and 2021). With regard to the full study: Because public TCR beta signatures pointed to carriage of CMV infection together with the matching HLA type, the HLA type of each donor mattered for the analysis.

This clonotype was found a few times. Its target antigen remains unknown. Base-call qualities are not available, and no considerably larger clone is one nucleotide away. Points the paper makes about the study in general: The ex vivo response was dominated by HLA-C-restricted CMV-specific TCR beta clonotypes, and the single most frequent clonotype in two of eight donors was supplied by these HLA-C-restricted clonotypes. In both this cohort and an independent 352-donor cohort, the cumulative frequency of public TCR beta family members distinguished carriers of CMV infection plus the relevant HLA type.

Sequencing used an Illumina HiSeq 1500. The public reads were quality trimmed at Q25 with fastp and then assembled into clones with MiXCR by TCRdb, keeping productive beta chains. Every entry covers one CDR3 protein and lists the most common genes and DNA from its rows. The sample has more than 140,000 distinct CDR3 sequences on record, roughly 6.5% of them singletons. The ten largest clones capture about a sixth of the sample. This clonotype originated in a human donor in good health (CMV status not recorded). Some clones in this sample may be carry-over from other donors' samples. The sample was PBMCs.

The CDR3 protein sequence reads: CASSQDPSPPSPQHF. The DNA sequence is TGCGCCAGCAGCCAAGATCCCAGCCCTCCCTCGCCCCAGCATTTT. The rearranged chain carries TRBV4-3 and TRBJ1-5; the D gene identity is not certain. Trimming removed 0 bases from V and 9 bases from J, leaving 15 bases between the germline ends. CDR1 and CDR2, looked up from the germline V gene, are LGHNA and YSLEER. From the cysteine through the phenylalanine, the CDR3 covers 15 amino acids. Only the CDR3 part of the read is kept: 45 bases, read in frame from the first base.